The 30 T cell receptor beta chains in this list originate from one sample, sequenced in a study of cytomegalovirus exposure and HLA in healthy donors. Generated by immunoSEQ multiplex PCR, the TCRdb table keeps only in-frame clones and is missing some. The table includes more than 200,000 clones, less than 90% detected once. Material for sequencing was PBMCs. These receptor sequences come from a man between 18 and 29 years old in good health and CMV-seropositive.

The chain combines TRBV10-3 with TRBJ2-7; perhaps TRBD2 as D (6 bases). The CDR3 is 12 residues long. The V and J ends lost 9 bases and 2 bases respectively, with 11 bases between them. Germline V CDR1 and CDR2: ENHRY, SYGVKD. The CDR3 DNA sequence: TGTGCCATTCGGGAGCCCCCCTACGAGCAGTACTTC. Its translation: CAIREPPYEQYF.

The V and J genes are TRBV5-1 and TRBJ2-5; D may be TRBD1 (6 bases). The germline gives CDR1 SGHRS, CDR2 YFSETQ. The CDR3 runs 14 residues. The ends were cut back, 1 base at V and 5 bases at J, with 12 bases in the middle. CDR3 in DNA: TGCGCCAGCAGCTTGAAGGCAGGGGTGGAGACCCAGTACTTC. Amino acid sequence: CASSLKAGVETQYF.

The chain has TRBV4-3 and TRBJ2-3; unclear D gene. This CDR3 contains 15 residues. The germline gives CDR1 LGHNA, CDR2 YSLEER. Trimming shortened V by 0 bases and J by 7 bases, and 14 bases separated the two germline ends. CDR3 sequence: CASSQEPWTHYTQYF. The CDR3 DNA reads TGCGCCAGCAGCCAAGAACCCTGGACGCACTATACGCAGTATTTT.

This clone was recorded many times. V usage is TRBV5-1 and J usage is TRBJ2-1, with 9 bases identical to TRBD2. J was trimmed by 5 bases and V by 8 bases; bases with no gene match: 8. Germline lookup yields CDR1 SGHRS and CDR2 YFSETQ. CDR3 length: 14 residues. The CDR3 sequence: CARPLAGMDNEQFF. CDR3 DNA sequence: TGCGCCAGGCCCCTAGCGGGAATGGACAATGAGCAGTTCTTC. The complete variable domain, with remaining parts taken from reference TRBV5-1 and TRBJ2-1, reads KAGVTQTPRYLIKTRGQQVTLSCSPISGHRSVSWYQQTPGQGLQFLFEYFSETQRNKGNFPGRFSGRQFSNSRSEMNVSTLELGDSALYLCARPLAGMDNEQFFGPGTRLTVL.

This chain connects TRBV6-1 to TRBJ2-7; D remains ambiguous. The CDR3 is made up of 13 amino acids. With 3 bases removed from V and 2 bases from J, the gap between germline ends came to 8 bases. CDR1 and CDR2 from the germline V gene are MNHNS and SASEGT. CDR3 coding DNA: TGTGCCAGCAGTGAGTACGGTCCCTACGAGCAGTACTTC. It translates to CASSEYGPYEQYF.

V is TRBV4-2 and J is TRBJ1-3; D unresolved. Germline V gene data show CDR1 as LGHNA and CDR2 as YNFKEQ. The CDR3 has 13 residues. Trimming took off 1 base at V and 7 bases at J, with 8 bases between the two ends. CDR3 loop: CASSQVAGNTIYF. The CDR3 nucleotides are TGTGCCAGCAGCCAAGTGGCGGGTAACACCATATATTTT.

Only a few counts were recorded for this clone. The same CDR3 can be traced to other DNA sequences in this sample. The chain couples TRBV7-9 to TRBJ2-7, with 7 bases aligning to TRBD1. The CDR3 covers 14 residues. Germline V lookup: CDR1 SEHNR, CDR2 FQNEAQ (reference sequence). Trimming cost V 4 bases and J 2 bases; bases outside gene matches: 5. The chain's CDR3 is CASSSRQGTYEQYF. Here the CDR3 DNA reads TGTGCCAGCAGCTCCCGACAGGGTACCTACGAGCAGTACTTC.

This chain joins TRBV4-1 and TRBJ1-2, with D uncertain. CDR1 MGHRA and CDR2 YSYEKL come from the germline V gene. Trimming cost V 0 bases and J 7 bases, with 12 bases left between them. CDR3 length equals 14 residues. The CDR3 protein is CASSQDSRAGGYTF. The CDR3 nucleotides read TGCGCCAGCAGCCAAGATTCCCGGGCAGGTGGCTACACCTTC.

Points on this clone: The sample carries other DNA sequences with the same CDR3. V gene TRBV5-1 combines with J gene TRBJ1-1; D unclear. The CDR3 sequence is 13 residues long. Germline values: CDR1 SGHRS, CDR2 YFSETQ. The V gene lost 0 bases and the J gene lost 1 base, with 4 bases spanning the gap. DNA for the CDR3: TGCGCCAGCAGCTTGGAGGGGAACACTGAAGCTTTCTTT. It is translated as CASSLEGNTEAFF.

This chain connects TRBV30 to TRBJ2-7, with D perhaps matching TRBD2 (6 bases). Germline CDR1 and CDR2: GTSNPN and SVGIG (reference sequence). The CDR3 covers 14 residues. V was pared by 2 bases and J by 2 bases, with 13 bases between. The CDR3 loop is CAWSPPGVTYEQYF. For the CDR3, the DNA is TGTGCCTGGAGTCCTCCGGGAGTTACCTACGAGCAGTACTTC.

The gene calls are TRBV7-2 and TRBJ2-3; TRBD2 might be the D (6 bases). With 4 bases removed from V and 2 bases from J, the gap between germline ends came to 10 bases. Germline V CDR1 and CDR2: SGHTA, FQGNSA. This CDR3 region has 14 residues. The CDR3 nucleotides are TGTGCCAGCAGCTCGGGGGTTTCCACAGATACGCAGTATTTT. This gives the protein CASSSGVSTDTQYF.

The chain uses TRBV6-1 and TRBJ2-7; TRBD1 or TRBD2 may be the D gene (5 bases each). Germline assignment: CDR1 MNHNS and CDR2 SASEGT. Trimming cost V 5 bases and J 4 bases, with 18 bases left between them. The CDR3 is 15 residues long. The CDR3 loop reads CASSSRDLGLYEQYF. Here the CDR3 DNA reads TGTGCCAGCAGTTCCCGGGACCTGGGGCTTTACGAGCAGTACTTC.

The rearrangement links TRBV6-6 to TRBJ2-7; no firm D call. CDR3 size: 12 residues. CDR1 is MNHNY, CDR2 SVGAGI, per germline (reference sequence). Trimming shortened V by 2 bases and J by 7 bases, and 9 bases separated the two germline ends. This CDR3 reads CASSYGGWEQYF. CDR3 sequence (DNA): TGTGCCAGCAGTTACGGCGGTTGGGAGCAGTACTTC.

The rearrangement joins TRBV6-5 to TRBJ1-3, with D possibly TRBD1 on 5 matching bases. Germline CDR1 reads MNHEY; CDR2 reads SVGAGI. The CDR3 contains 15 residues. Trimming took 0 bases from V and 1 from J, leaving 7 bases between them. CDR3 coding DNA: TGTGCCAGCAGTTACTCGACAGATTCTGGAAACACCATATATTTT. Encoded protein: CASSYSTDSGNTIYF.

The chain couples TRBV20-1 to TRBJ2-7; D is uncertain. This CDR3 spans 11 amino acids. Trimming removed 6 bases at V and 5 bases at J, with 11 bases between. Germline V CDR1 and CDR2: DFQATT, SNEGSKA (reference sequence). The CDR3 sequence is CSAAILDEQYF. The CDR3 bases are TGCAGTGCCGCCATCTTAGACGAGCAGTACTTC.

V and J are TRBV5-1 and TRBJ2-2, with D uncertain. Trimming cost V 4 bases and J 3 bases, with 10 bases left between them. This CDR3 region has 14 residues. The germline V gene encodes CDR1 SGHRS and CDR2 YFSETQ. For the CDR3, the DNA is TGCGCCAGCAGCCCCATAGGCGACACCGGGGAGCTGTTTTTT. This encodes CASSPIGDTGELFF.

V and J are TRBV5-6 and TRBJ2-5; no clear D. The CDR3 runs to 13 residues. From germline, CDR1 is SGHDT and CDR2 YYEEEE. V lost 0 bases, J lost 2 bases, and 5 bases lay in between. The CDR3 coding sequence is TGTGCCAGCAGCTTGGTATCACAAGAGACCCAGTACTTC. Translating it yields CASSLVSQETQYF. Filled out from reference TRBV5-6 and TRBJ2-5, the complete variable domain reads DAGVTQSPTHLIKTRGQQVTLRCSPKSGHDTVSWYQQALGQGPQFIFQYYEEEERQRGNFPDRFSGHQFPNYSSELNVNALLLGDSALYLCASSLVSQETQYFGPGTRLLVL.

This chain uses TRBV5-1 with TRBJ2-2; TRBD1 matches 7 bases. V was clipped by 0 bases and J by 2 bases; unmatched bases: 4. The CDR3 length is 16 residues. Germline values: CDR1 SGHRS, CDR2 YFSETQ. CDR3 in DNA: TGCGCCAGCAGCTTGGAGGGACAGAGAAACACCGGGGAGCTGTTTTTT. Its translation is CASSLEGQRNTGELFF.

The chain joins TRBV30 to TRBJ2-2; possibly TRBD1 for D (6 bases). The CDR3 runs 14 residues. The ends were cut back, 1 base at V and 7 bases at J, with 13 bases in the middle. Germline V gene sequence: CDR1 GTSNPN, CDR2 SVGIG (reference sequence). Here the CDR3 DNA reads TGTGCCTGGAGTGGAACAGGGTTGAGCGGGGAGCTGTTTTTT. It is translated as CAWSGTGLSGELFF. Combining the CDR3 with reference TRBV30 and TRBJ2-2 gives the whole variable domain SQTIHQWPATLVQPVGSPLSLECTVEGTSNPNLYWYRQAAGRGLQLLFYSVGIGQISSEVPQNLSASRPQDRQFILSSKKLLLSDSGFYLCAWSGTGLSGELFFGEGSRLTVL.

A single count supports this clone. The gene calls are TRBV2 and TRBJ2-1; no firm D call. Germline V gene data show CDR1 as SNHLY and CDR2 as FYNNEI. The CDR3 is 11 residues long. Trimming removed 1 base from V and 13 bases from J, with 8 bases in between. Here the CDR3 reads CASSEVGYQFF. DNA for the CDR3: TGTGCCAGCAGTGAAGTGGGGTATCAGTTCTTC.

The table lists this clone with a count of one. The J gene is TRBJ2-1, the V gene TRBV6-5, with D possibly TRBD1 on 5 matching bases. The V gene lost 6 bases and the J gene lost 13 bases, with 22 bases spanning the gap. Germline CDR1 MNHEY, CDR2 SVGAGI. The CDR3 has 14 residues. The CDR3 region has the DNA TGTGCCAGCAGACCCGCCAACGGCCAAGGGGTTCAGTTCTTC. It translates to CASRPANGQGVQFF.

This clone was seen only once. This chain connects TRBV30 to TRBJ2-3, with D possibly called TRBD1 or TRBD2 (5 bases each). Trimming removed 0 bases from V and 4 bases from J, with 8 bases in between. The V gene's germline CDR1 is GTSNPN and CDR2 SVGIG (reference sequence). This CDR3 region has 13 residues. The CDR3 nucleotides are TGTGCCTGGAGTGTATTGGGGGCAGATACGCAGTATTTT. Translated: CAWSVLGADTQYF. Full variable domain (remainder filled in from reference TRBV30 and TRBJ2-3): SQTIHQWPATLVQPVGSPLSLECTVEGTSNPNLYWYRQAAGRGLQLLFYSVGIGQISSEVPQNLSASRPQDRQFILSSKKLLLSDSGFYLCAWSVLGADTQYFGPGTRLTVL.

This clone has just one count. This chain uses TRBV30 with TRBJ2-5, with a possible D match to TRBD2 (6 bases). The germline gives CDR1 GTSNPN, CDR2 SVGIG (reference sequence). The CDR3 is 12 residues long. Deletions cut 5 bases from V and 9 bases from J, with 16 bases between. The CDR3 DNA reads TGTGCCTGGTCCGTACGGGGGATGGCCCAGTACTTC. It yields the protein CAWSVRGMAQYF.

The genes are TRBV27 and TRBJ2-2, with D uncertain. V lost 2 bases and J 8 bases, leaving 9 bases between the germline ends. The CDR3 totals 13 residues. Germline V gene lookup returns CDR1 MNHEY and CDR2 SMNVEV (reference sequence). The CDR3 nucleotides are TGTGCCAGCAGTTTAAACACTCTGGGGGAGCTGTTTTTT. Translated: CASSLNTLGELFF.

The table lists this clone with a count of one. The chain combines TRBV6-5 with TRBJ1-2, with TRBD1 matching over 7 bases. There are 13 residues in the CDR3. CDR1 MNHEY and CDR2 SVGAGI come from the germline V gene. J gave up 4 bases and V 5 bases, and 4 bases lay outside the gene matches. The CDR3 DNA sequence: TGTGCCAGCAGTCTACAGGGGAGCTATGGCTACACCTTC. Its protein product is CASSLQGSYGYTF.

The chain links TRBV15 to TRBJ2-7; possible D gene TRBD2, 6 bases. V was pared by 1 base and J by 3 bases, with 7 bases between. The CDR3 has 13 residues. Germline assignment: CDR1 LNHNV and CDR2 YYDKDF (reference sequence). CDR3 bases: TGTGCCACCAGCAGAGCGGGGGACTACGAGCAGTACTTC. Translated, it gives CATSRAGDYEQYF.

This clone was observed once. The chain carries TRBV5-1 and TRBJ2-5; 11 bases map to TRBD1. Per germline, CDR1 SGHRS and CDR2 YFSETQ. V dropped 0 bases and J dropped 5; count of bases not matched to a gene: 6. This CDR3 contains 16 residues. CDR3 DNA sequence: TGCGCCAGCAGCTTGGCCTCCGGGACAGGGGGTGAGACCCAGTACTTC. Translating gives CASSLASGTGGETQYF.

This clone was detected a few times. J is TRBJ2-7 and V is TRBV18; perhaps TRBD2 as D (5 bases). Germline V lookup: CDR1 KGHSH, CDR2 LQKENI. This CDR3 is 14 amino acids long. Trimming took 6 bases from V and 3 from J, leaving 15 bases between them. The CDR3 DNA sequence: TGTGCCAGCTCCCCGGGCGGGCCCGTCTACGAGCAGTACTTC. Protein product: CASSPGGPVYEQYF.

The chain has TRBV4-2 and TRBJ2-7; D remains ambiguous. This CDR3 is built from 13 residues. V was clipped by 1 base and J by 0 bases, with 4 bases between them. Germline V gives CDR1 LGHNA, CDR2 YNFKEQ. The CDR3, as DNA: TGTGCCAGCAGCCAAGGAATCTCCTACGAGCAGTACTTC. Residues: CASSQGISYEQYF.

The genes are TRBV19 and TRBJ2-1; D unresolved. Trimming took 4 bases from V and 3 from J, leaving 4 bases between them. The CDR3 length is 12 residues. Germline-derived CDR1 and CDR2 are LNHDA and SQIVND (reference sequence). CDR3 DNA: TGTGCCAGTAGTACAGGCTACAATGAGCAGTTCTTC. Translation gives CASSTGYNEQFF.